The rows below give T cell receptor beta chains drawn from one sample of a study of shared clonotypes between healthy human individuals. Assay used: immunoSEQ multiplex PCR; TCRdb lists only in-frame clones, some missing. The sample lists over a million clones, approximately 98% occurring once. Sequenced material: naive CD4+ T cells sorted from blood. The receptors here all came from a man aged 30 to 45 in good health. CDR3s include the opening cysteine and the closing phenylalanine or tryptophan. D genes are given only for firm matches. Clone size appears in some rows only: once, few, many, or a class for an expanded clone.

TRBJ2-7 | TRBD2 | . | TRBV27 | CASSLGTSFEQYF
TRBJ2-5 | . | . | TRBV18 | CASSPAQETQYF
TRBJ2-3 | . | . | TRBV28 | CASSFNWGYTQYF
TRBJ2-5 | . | . | TRBV10-2 | CASRTEETQYF
TRBJ1-2 | TRBD1 | . | TRBV10-3 | CAISDGQAANYGYTF
TRBJ2-2 | TRBD2 | . | TRBV7-8 | CASSLAGLAETGELFF
TRBJ1-3 | . | . | TRBV5-1 | CASSLNIGNTIYF
TRBJ2-1 | . | . | TRBV9 | CASSPGQSYNEQFF
TRBJ1-1 | . | . | TRBV5-5 | CASSLGSPVGPRAFF
TRBJ2-1 | . | once | TRBV9 | CASSAQPEWGDNEQFF
TRBJ2-7 | . | . | TRBV27 | CASSLFPSRISWGGEQYF
TRBJ2-3 | . | . | TRBV19 | CASNPGGPSTDTQYF
TRBJ1-5 | . | . | TRBV4-1 | CASSQDSASQPQHF
TRBJ2-3 | TRBD2 | . | TRBV29-1 | CSVEVGGRGDTQYF
TRBJ2-7 | TRBD2 | . | TRBV28 | CASSSPGTSDILPGEQYF
TRBJ1-1 | . | . | TRBV6-6 | CASSYSGKAFF
TRBJ2-1 | . | . | TRBV21-1 | CASRGTGEVYNEQFF
TRBJ2-2 | TRBD1 | . | TRBV13 | CASSLQVGTGTGELFF
TRBJ2-7 | . | . | TRBV5-4 | CASSAQTLPSYEQYF
TRBJ2-7 | . | . | TRBV2 | CASRQDRPYEQYF
TRBJ1-5 | . | . | TRBV18 | CASSPPDGRNQPQHF
TRBJ2-3 | TRBD1 | once | TRBV19 | CATMDRHITDTQYF
TRBJ2-7 | . | . | TRBV5-6 | CASSFDPYEQYF
TRBJ2-2 | TRBD2 | . | TRBV4-1 | CASSQDGTRTGELFF
TRBJ2-7 | . | . | TRBV19 | CASSIGQGDSYEQYF
TRBJ2-6 | . | . | TRBV5-5 | CASSTGRPSGANVLTF
TRBJ1-3 | . | . | TRBV28 | CASSFGWGLGNTIYF
TRBJ1-4 | . | . | TRBV10-2 | CASRGAKGLFF
TRBJ2-3 | . | . | TRBV11-3 | CASSFGGGTDTQYF
TRBJ2-5 | . | . | TRBV7-6 | CASSLTRLAQETQYF
TRBJ1-2 | . | . | TRBV9 | CASSVVSGDGYTF
TRBJ2-1 | . | . | TRBV18 | CASSPRESEQFF
TRBJ2-6 | . | . | TRBV5-1 | CASSLVSLSGANVLTF
TRBJ2-5 | . | once | TRBV5-4 | CASRRDQETQYF
TRBJ2-7 | . | . | TRBV19 | CASRPGTATYEQYF
TRBJ1-1 | TRBD1 | . | TRBV5-4 | CASERTGNTEAFF
TRBJ2-7 | . | . | TRBV18 | CASSPQVGIWRDRSYEQYF
TRBJ2-7 | TRBD1 | . | TRBV19 | CASSRQGPSYEQYF
TRBJ2-5 | . | . | TRBV6-6 | CASSYGTLSETQYF
TRBJ2-7 | . | . | TRBV27 | CASSSHGNYEQYF
TRBJ1-5 | . | . | TRBV28 | CASSLWGLRTKSNQPQHF
TRBJ2-5 | TRBD1 | . | TRBV18 | CASSPTATGGLETQYF